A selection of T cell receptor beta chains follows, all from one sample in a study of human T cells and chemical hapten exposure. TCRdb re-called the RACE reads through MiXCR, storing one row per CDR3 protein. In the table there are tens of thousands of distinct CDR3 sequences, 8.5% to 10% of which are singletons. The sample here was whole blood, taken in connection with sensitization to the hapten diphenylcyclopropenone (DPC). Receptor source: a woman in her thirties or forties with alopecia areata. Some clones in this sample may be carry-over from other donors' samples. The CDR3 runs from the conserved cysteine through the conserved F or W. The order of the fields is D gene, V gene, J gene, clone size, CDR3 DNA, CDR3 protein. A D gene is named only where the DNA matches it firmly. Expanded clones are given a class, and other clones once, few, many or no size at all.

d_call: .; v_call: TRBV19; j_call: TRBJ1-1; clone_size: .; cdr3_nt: TGTGCCAGTAGCCCCAACCGGGGTTGGAGGGGCACTGAAGCTTTCTTT; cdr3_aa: CASSPNRGWRGTEAFF
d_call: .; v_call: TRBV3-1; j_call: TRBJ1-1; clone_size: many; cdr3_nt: TGTGCCAGCAGTGCTCGAGGCGGATTGAACACTGAAGCTTTCTTT; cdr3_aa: CASSARGGLNTEAFF
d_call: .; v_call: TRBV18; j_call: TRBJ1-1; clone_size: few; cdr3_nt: TGTGCCAGCTCACCACAGACAGGCCCCATGAACACTGAAGCTTTCTTT; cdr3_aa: CASSPQTGPMNTEAFF
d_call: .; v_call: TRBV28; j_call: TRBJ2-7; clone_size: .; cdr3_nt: TGTGCCAGCAGTTTACAGTACGAGCAGTACTTC; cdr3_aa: CASSLQYEQYF
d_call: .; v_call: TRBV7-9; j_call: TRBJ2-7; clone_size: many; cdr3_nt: TGTGCCAGCAGCCTTTTAAGGGGGACCCCCTACGAGCAGTACTTC; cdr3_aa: CASSLLRGTPYEQYF
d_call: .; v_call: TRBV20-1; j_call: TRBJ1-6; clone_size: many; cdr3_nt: TGCAGTGCTAGAGATGAAGGGGCAGCCTATAATTCACCCCTCCACTTT; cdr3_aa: CSARDEGAAYNSPLHF
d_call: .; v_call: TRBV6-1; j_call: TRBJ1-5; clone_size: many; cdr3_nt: TGTGCCAGCAGTGAAGTTCCGGGGACCAATCAGCCCCAGCATTTT; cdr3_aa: CASSEVPGTNQPQHF
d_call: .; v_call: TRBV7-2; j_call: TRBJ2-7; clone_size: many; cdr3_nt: TGTGCCAGCAGCTACTCCCCCAGTGGTGCCTACGAGCAGTACTTC; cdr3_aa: CASSYSPSGAYEQYF
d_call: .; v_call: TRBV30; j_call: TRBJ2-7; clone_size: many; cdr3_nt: TGTGCCTGGGGCCAGTACGAGCAGTACTTC; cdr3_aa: CAWGQYEQYF
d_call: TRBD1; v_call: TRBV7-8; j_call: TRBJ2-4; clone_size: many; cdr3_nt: TGTGCCAGCAGCCTGGGACAGGGGAGGGTAAACATTCAGTACTTC; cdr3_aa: CASSLGQGRVNIQYF
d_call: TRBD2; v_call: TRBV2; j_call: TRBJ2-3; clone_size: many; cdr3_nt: TGTGCCAGCAGACTAGCGCTCGGCAGAGATACGCAGTATTTT; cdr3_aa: CASRLALGRDTQYF
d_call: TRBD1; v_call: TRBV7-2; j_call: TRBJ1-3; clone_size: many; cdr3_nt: TGTGCCAGCAGCTTAGCCACAGGGGCGATTCTCTCTGGAAACACCATATATTTT; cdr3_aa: CASSLATGAILSGNTIYF
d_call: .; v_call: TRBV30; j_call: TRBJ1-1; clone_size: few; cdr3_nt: TGTGCCTGGACGACCGTCGAGGCCGCGCCGGAAGCTTTCTTT; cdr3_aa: CAWTTVEAAPEAFF
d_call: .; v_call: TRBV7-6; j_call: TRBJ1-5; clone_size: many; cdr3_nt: TGTGCCAGCAGCCCCATTGGCAATCAGCCCCAGCATTTT; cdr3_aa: CASSPIGNQPQHF
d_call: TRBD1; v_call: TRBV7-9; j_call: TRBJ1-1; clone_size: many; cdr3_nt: TGTGCCAGCAGCGGGGCCGGGACAGGGCTCACTGAAGCTTTCTTT; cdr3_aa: CASSGAGTGLTEAFF
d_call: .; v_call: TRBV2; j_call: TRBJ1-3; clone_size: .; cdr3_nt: TGTGCCAGCAGAGTCGATCTCTCTGGAAACACCATATATTTT; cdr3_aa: CASRVDLSGNTIYF
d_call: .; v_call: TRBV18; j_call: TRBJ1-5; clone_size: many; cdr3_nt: TGTGCCAGCCCAGGGGATTTTAGCAATCAGCCCCAGCATTTT; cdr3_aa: CASPGDFSNQPQHF
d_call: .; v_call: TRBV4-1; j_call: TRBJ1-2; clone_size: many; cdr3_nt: TGCGCCAGCAGCCAAGAGGGGCTGGGGGCGAAGGGTGGGAACTATGGCTACACCTTC; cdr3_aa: CASSQEGLGAKGGNYGYTF
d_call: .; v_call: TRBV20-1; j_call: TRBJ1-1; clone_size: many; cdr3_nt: TGCAGTGCTAGAGATCTTCGGCGGAACACTGAAGCTTTCTTT; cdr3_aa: CSARDLRRNTEAFF
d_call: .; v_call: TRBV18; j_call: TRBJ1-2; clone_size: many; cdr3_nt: TGTGCCAGCTCACCACCGACAGTTAACTATGGCTACACCTTC; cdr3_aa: CASSPPTVNYGYTF
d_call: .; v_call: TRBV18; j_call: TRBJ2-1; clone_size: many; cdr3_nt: TGTGCCAGCTCACCACCCGTGGGGGGGGCGTACAATGAGCAGTTCTTC; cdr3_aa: CASSPPVGGAYNEQFF
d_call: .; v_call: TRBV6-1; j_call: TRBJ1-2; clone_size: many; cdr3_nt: TGTGCCAGCAGTGATCCCCCCCGGGGTAACTATGGCTACACCTTC; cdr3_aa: CASSDPPRGNYGYTF
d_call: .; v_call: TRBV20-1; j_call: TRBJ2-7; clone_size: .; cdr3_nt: TGCAGTGCCAGAACAGGGACGACGGACGAGCAGTACTTC; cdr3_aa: CSARTGTTDEQYF
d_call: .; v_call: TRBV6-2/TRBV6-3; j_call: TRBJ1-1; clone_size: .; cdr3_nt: TGTGCCAGCAGTTACTCTGAGAACACTGAAGCTTTCTTT; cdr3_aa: CASSYSENTEAFF
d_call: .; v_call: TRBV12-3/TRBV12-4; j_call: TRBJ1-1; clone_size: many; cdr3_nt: TGTGCCAGCACCCCCCCGGGGGGAACTGAAGCTTTCTTT; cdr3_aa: CASTPPGGTEAFF
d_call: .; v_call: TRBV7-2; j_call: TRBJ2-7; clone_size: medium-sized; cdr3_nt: TGTGCCAGCAGCTTATCTGGGGGGCACCACGAGCAGTACTTC; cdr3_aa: CASSLSGGHHEQYF
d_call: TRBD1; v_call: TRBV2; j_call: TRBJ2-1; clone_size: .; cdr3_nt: TGTGCCAGCCTCAAACAGGACAGGCCCTGGCAGTTCTTC; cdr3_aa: CASLKQDRPWQFF
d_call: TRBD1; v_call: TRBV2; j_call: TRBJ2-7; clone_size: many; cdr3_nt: TGTGCCTATAAAGGGGGCTCGCTCGGCGAGCAGTACTTC; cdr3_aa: CAYKGGSLGEQYF
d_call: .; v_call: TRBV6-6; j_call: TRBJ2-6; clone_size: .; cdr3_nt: TGTGCCAGCAGGATGATGATCGACAGCATGCGGACTAAGCCAGGCAACGTCCTGACTTTC; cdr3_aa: CASRMMIDSMRTKPGNVLTF
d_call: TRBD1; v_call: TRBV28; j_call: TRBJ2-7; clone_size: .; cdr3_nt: TGTGCCAGCAGTTCTGGGACAGCCGACGAGCAGTACTTC; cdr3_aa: CASSSGTADEQYF
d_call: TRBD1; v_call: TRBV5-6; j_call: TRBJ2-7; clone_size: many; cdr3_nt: TGTGCCAGCAGCCAACAGGGGGCTCTCGTCGAGCAGTACTTC; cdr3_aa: CASSQQGALVEQYF
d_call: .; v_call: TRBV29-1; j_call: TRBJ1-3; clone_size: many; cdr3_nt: TGCAGCGCCAGAGTGGGGTCTGGAAACACCATATATTTT; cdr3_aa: CSARVGSGNTIYF
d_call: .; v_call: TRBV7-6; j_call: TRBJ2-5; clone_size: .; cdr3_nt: TGTGCCAGCAGCTCAATGGGGGACCCGGCTTACTTC; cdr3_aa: CASSSMGDPAYF
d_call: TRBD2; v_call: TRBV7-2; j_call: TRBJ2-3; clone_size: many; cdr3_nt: TGTGCCAGCAGCTTGGGACTAGCGGGACCCAGCACAGATACGCAGTATTTT; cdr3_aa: CASSLGLAGPSTDTQYF
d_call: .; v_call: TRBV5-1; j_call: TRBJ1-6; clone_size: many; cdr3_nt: TGCGCCAGCAGCTTACCAACCGGGACGGGAAATTCACCCCTCCACTTT; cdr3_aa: CASSLPTGTGNSPLHF
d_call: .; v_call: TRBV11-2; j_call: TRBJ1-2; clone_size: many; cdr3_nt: TGTGCCAGCAGCTTAGGCCTAGGCTACACCTTC; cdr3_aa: CASSLGLGYTF
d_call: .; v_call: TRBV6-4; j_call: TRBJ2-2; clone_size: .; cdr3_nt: TGTGCCAGCAGTGACTCTTCCACCGGGGAGCTGTTTTTT; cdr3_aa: CASSDSSTGELFF
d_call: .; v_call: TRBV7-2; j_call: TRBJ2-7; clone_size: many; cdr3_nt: TGTGCCAGCAGCCAGTTACCGGGGCCCTACGAGCAGTACTTC; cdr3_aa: CASSQLPGPYEQYF
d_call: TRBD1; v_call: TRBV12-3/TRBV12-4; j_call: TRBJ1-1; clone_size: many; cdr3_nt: TGTGCCAGCAGTCGGGGACAGGGGGCCAGGAACACTGAAGCTTTCTTT; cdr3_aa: CASSRGQGARNTEAFF
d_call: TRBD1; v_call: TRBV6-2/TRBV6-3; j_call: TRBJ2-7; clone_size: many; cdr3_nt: TGTGCCAGCCGACTCCGGGACAGGGGTACCGACGAGCAGTACTTC; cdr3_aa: CASRLRDRGTDEQYF
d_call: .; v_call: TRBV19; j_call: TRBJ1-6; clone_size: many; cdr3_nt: TGTGCCAGTAGTCGTCGAATCAGGGACAATTCACCCCTCCACTTT; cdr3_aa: CASSRRIRDNSPLHF
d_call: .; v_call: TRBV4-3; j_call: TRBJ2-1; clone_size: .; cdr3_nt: TGCGCCAGCAGCGAAGGAACTGGCGACTACAATGAGCAGTTCTTC; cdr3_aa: CASSEGTGDYNEQFF
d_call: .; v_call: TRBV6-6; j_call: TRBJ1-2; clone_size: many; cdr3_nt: TGTGCCAGCAGTTACATTACGGGGGAGGCTCCGCTTACCTTC; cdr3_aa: CASSYITGEAPLTF
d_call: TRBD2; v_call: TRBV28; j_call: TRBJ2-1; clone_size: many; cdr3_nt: TGTGCCAGCAGTTTACTGGGACTAGCGGGGGGTGGCTACAATGAGCAGTTCTTC; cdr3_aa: CASSLLGLAGGGYNEQFF
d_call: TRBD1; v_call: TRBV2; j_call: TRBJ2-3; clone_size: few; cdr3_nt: TGTGCCAGCAGCCCCGGGACAGCGAGCACAGATACGCAGTATTTT; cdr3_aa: CASSPGTASTDTQYF
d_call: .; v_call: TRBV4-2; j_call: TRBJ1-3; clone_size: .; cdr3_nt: TGTGCCAGCAGCGTGGAGGCGAGAAACACCATATATTTT; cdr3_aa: CASSVEARNTIYF
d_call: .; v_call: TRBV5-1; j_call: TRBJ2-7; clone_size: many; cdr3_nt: TGCGCCAGCAGCTTCGTGGCAGGCGTAGATTACGAGCAGTACTTC; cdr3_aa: CASSFVAGVDYEQYF
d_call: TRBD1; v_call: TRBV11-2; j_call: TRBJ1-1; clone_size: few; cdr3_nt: TGTGCCAGCAGCCCCCGGGACAGGCCGTTGAACACTGAAGCTTTCTTT; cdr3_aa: CASSPRDRPLNTEAFF